This entry features one T cell receptor (beta chain) sequence. What this receptor recognizes is not known. No quality values exist for individual bases; no much larger clone is one base distant. In the germline V gene, CDR1 corresponds to MGHRA and CDR2 to YSYEKL. The CDR3 numbers 16 residues from cysteine through phenylalanine. Only the CDR3 DNA stays, 48 bases, in frame from base 1. The junction shows trimming of 0 bases on V and 11 bases on J, and the gene matches do not reach 13 bases of it. A single peripheral blood draw of 95 to 150 mL on average was collected from each donor into heparinised tubes. Using a panel that included CD45RO, CCR7, CD25, CD127, CD95 and CD27, naive, central memory, regulatory and stem cell-like memory CD4+ T cells were sorted on a BD FACSAria II. A purity above 95% was achieved for all sorted populations. PBMCs were separated immediately by Lymphoprep density gradient centrifugation and were stained directly, without being cultured. So that batch effects would be minimized, each experiment stained and sorted samples in pairs, pairing one healthy donor with one patient.

The data were obtained in a study of beta chain features in type 1 diabetes (dated by TCRdb to the late 2010s). The study in broad terms: Patients and healthy donors did not differ in mean age, gender distribution, total cell number or subset yield. A total of over 95,000,000 sorted cells were examined across all samples, and RNA yield correlated strongly with the number of cells per subset. Regulatory and stem cell-like memory subsets were obtained from only 8 patients and roughly 8 healthy donors, while naive and central memory subsets were obtained from all 30 or so donors. The study compared TCRB repertoires of sorted circulating CD4+ T cell subsets between recently diagnosed type 1 diabetes patients and matched healthy donors. Results the study describes overall, beyond this receptor: Because cDNA rather than genomic DNA was sequenced, highly expressing activated cells could have been over-represented, although no difference in activation and CD3 levels was found between groups. Naive, central memory and regulatory TCRB repertoires appeared to be more similar among patients than among healthy donors. Only small numbers of individuals were included in the HLA sub-analyses, which left unresolved whether HLA type had any influence on TCRB rearrangement. Shorter templates might be favored by PCR, yet because patient and control samples were amplified and corrected together, any such skew would affect both groups equally. Patients with type 1 diabetes made fewer insertions and deleted more nucleotides at VDJ recombination sites, implying thymic rearrangement abnormalities. A moderate but significant shortening of TCRB CDR3 length was observed in type 1 diabetes patients in all four CD4+ subsets.

The entire isolated RNA was reverse transcribed using the High Capacity cDNA Reverse Transcription Kit, and thus expressed TCRB transcripts were sequenced. Deep immunoSEQ sequencing was applied to naive, central memory and regulatory T cell samples, giving an average of about 3.57 million total reads per sample. Sorted cells were lysed in RLT buffer and RNA was extracted with DNase-treated RNeasy Micro or Mini kits, depending on cell number. Each cell subset was processed separately to prevent cross-contamination, with patient and healthy donor samples processed together. The immunoSEQ multiplex PCR was used to amplify TCRB sequences from cDNA, generating 87-bp fragments that spanned the CDR3 region. Sequencing of the amplicons was performed on the Illumina HiSeq platform. The authors' analysis ran thus. Synthetic template baselines were used to correct PCR bias computationally, reads within Hamming distance 2 were collapsed, and singletons that could not be merged were discarded. Reads were aligned against IMGT to assign V, D and J genes, CDR3 length and insertions or deletions at six rearrangement sites. Clonotype counts were normalized to sorted cell number within each subset before computing true diversity and Gini coefficients with the tcR R package. Repertoire sharing was quantified using the overlap coefficient calculated on TCRB nucleotide sequences. Not all clones reach the TCRdb copy of this immuneACCESS table, which keeps in-frame sequences only. Checked studies attribute under half of the gap to unresolved V genes and leave the rest unexplained. The V and J calls and clone size were taken over from that table, and D and trimming were inferred from the DNA. Recorded for this sample are fewer than 150,000 clones; less than 8.5% of them occurred a single time. About 1.5% of the sample is in the top ten clones.

The V and J genes are TRBV4-1 and TRBJ2-1; 7 of the junction bases match TRBD1. The sequence was obtained from a woman aged 25 to 39 in good health. Source material: central memory CD4+ T cells from blood. The nucleotides are TGCGCCAGCAGCCAAGAAGGGACAGCCATCCATCTAAAGCAGTTCTTC. Its product reads: CASSQEGTAIHLKQFF.